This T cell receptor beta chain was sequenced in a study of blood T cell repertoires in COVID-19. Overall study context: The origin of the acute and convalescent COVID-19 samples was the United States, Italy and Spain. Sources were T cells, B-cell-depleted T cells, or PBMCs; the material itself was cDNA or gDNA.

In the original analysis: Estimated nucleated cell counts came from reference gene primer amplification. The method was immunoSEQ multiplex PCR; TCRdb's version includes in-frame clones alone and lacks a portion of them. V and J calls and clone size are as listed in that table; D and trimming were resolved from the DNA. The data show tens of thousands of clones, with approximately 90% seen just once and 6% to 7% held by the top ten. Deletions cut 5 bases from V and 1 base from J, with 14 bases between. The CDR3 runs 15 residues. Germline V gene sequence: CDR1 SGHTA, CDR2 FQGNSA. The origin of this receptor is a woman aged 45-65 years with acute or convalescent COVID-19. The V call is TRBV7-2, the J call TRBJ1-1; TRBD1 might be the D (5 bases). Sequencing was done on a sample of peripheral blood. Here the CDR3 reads CASSRGGVPNTEAFF. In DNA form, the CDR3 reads TGTGCCAGCAGCCGGGGGGGGGTACCGAACACTGAAGCTTTCTTT.